The sequence of this TCR beta chain was determined in a study of cytomegalovirus exposure and HLA in healthy donors. Of note for this clone: Its cognate antigen is unknown.

With 60 Vbeta and 13 Jbeta primers, the PCR was carried out. Profiled with immunoSEQ multiplex PCR; TCRdb holds only in-frame clones, not every one. The sample records approximately 130,000 clones, over 70% being singletons. Study-wide findings and caveats: In an earlier analysis, about 87% or about 30%: the productive usage of most TCR beta V segments. Upon later analysis, TCR association rates were observed to vary by HLA locus, being highest for DRB1 and lowest for HLA-C. Analysis was carried out at a later point, and it linked a missense DCLRE1C variant to TCR beta V- and J-gene trimming. Researchers counted some 150 TCR beta chains as cytomegalovirus-associated.

The clonotype originates from a woman aged 45 to 65 in good health and CMV-seropositive. Sample: PBMCs.

DNA of the CDR3: TGCGCCAGCAGCCAAGGGGTAGGTGGGCCCACCGGGAAGACCCAGTACTTC. This sequence encodes CASSQGVGGPTGKTQYF. The chain recombines TRBV4-1 with TRBJ2-5, with D tentatively TRBD2 (5 bases). Germline values: CDR1 MGHRA, CDR2 YSYEKL. V lost 1 base to trimming and J lost 6 bases, with 21 bases between them. This CDR3 is built from 17 residues.